The T cell receptor (beta chain) under discussion was sequenced for a study of T cells in Graves' hyperthyroidism and ophthalmopathy. This clonotype was detected many times. Researchers amplified the TCR beta CDR3 regions from RNA transcripts. First-round RT-PCR of the TCR CDR3 relied on the HTBI primer set. TCRdb reprocessed the multiplex PCR reads with MiXCR, giving one entry per CDR3 protein. The table lists hundreds of thousands of distinct CDR3 sequences, 14% to 15% of them singletons. Germline loops: CDR1 SGDLS, CDR2 YYNGEE. Germline trimming cut 2 bases from V and 3 bases from J; bases unmatched to any gene: 4. CDR3 size: 16 residues.

The J gene is TRBJ1-5, the V gene TRBV9, with 11 nucleotides matching TRBD1. The material sequenced was blood. This sequence originates from a middle-aged woman with Graves' ophthalmopathy. The CDR3 DNA is TGTGCCAGCAGCGTCGGGACAGGGGGTCCCAATCAGCCCCAGCATTTT. Translating gives CASSVGTGGPNQPQHF.